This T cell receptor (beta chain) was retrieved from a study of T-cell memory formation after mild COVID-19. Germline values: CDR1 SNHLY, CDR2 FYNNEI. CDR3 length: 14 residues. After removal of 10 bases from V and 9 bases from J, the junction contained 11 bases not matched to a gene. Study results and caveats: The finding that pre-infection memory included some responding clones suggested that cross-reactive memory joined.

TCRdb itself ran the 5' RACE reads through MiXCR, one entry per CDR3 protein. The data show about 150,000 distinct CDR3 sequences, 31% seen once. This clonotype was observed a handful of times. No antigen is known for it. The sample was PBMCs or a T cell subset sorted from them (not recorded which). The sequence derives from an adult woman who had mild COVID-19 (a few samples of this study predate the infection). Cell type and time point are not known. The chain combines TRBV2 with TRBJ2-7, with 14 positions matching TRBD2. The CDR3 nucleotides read TGTGCCACCAGGGGGACTAGCGGGAGCGGGGCGCAGTACTTC. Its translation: CATRGTSGSGAQYF.